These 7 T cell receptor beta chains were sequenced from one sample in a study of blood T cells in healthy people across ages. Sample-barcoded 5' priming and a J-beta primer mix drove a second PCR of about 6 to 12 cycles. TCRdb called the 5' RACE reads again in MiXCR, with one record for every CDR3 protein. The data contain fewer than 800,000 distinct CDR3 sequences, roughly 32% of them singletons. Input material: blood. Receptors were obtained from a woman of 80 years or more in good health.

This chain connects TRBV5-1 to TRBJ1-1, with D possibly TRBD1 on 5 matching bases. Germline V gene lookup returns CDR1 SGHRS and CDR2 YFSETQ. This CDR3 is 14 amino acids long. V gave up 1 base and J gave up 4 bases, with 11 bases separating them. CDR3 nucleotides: TGCGCCAGCAGCTTGAAGGATGGGGGCACTGAAGCTTTCTTT. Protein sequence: CASSLKDGGTEAFF.

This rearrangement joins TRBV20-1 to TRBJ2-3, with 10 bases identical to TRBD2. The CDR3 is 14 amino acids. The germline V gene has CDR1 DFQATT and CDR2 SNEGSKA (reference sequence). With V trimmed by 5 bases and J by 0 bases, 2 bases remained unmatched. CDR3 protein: CSAPTSGSTDTQYF. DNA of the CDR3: TGCAGTGCTCCGACTAGCGGGAGCACAGATACGCAGTATTTT.

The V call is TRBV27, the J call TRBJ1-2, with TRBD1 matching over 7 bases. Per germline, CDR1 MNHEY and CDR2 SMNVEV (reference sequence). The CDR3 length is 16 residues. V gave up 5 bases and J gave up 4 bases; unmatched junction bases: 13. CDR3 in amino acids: CASSRIYMDRTYGYTF. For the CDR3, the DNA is TGTGCCAGCAGTCGGATTTATATGGACAGGACCTATGGCTACACCTTC.

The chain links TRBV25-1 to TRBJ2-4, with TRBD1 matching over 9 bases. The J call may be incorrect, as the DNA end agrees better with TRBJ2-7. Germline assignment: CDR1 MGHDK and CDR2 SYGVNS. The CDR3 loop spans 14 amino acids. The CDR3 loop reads CASRRQGGFYEQYF. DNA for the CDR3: TGTGCCAGCAGACGACAGGGGGGGTTCTACGAGCAGTACTTC.

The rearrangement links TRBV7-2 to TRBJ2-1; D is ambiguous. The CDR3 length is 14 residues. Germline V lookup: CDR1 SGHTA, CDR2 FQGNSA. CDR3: CATSGSSSYNEQFF. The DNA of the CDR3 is TGTGCAACTTCGGGTTCAAGCTCCTACAATGAGCAGTTCTTC.

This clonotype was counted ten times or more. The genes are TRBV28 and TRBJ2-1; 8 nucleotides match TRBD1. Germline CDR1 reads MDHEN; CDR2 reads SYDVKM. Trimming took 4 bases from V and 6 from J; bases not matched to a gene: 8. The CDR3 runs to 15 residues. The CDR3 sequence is CASSSARGLFNEQFF. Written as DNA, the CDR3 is TGTGCCAGCAGTTCTGCCAGGGGGCTGTTCAATGAGCAGTTCTTC.

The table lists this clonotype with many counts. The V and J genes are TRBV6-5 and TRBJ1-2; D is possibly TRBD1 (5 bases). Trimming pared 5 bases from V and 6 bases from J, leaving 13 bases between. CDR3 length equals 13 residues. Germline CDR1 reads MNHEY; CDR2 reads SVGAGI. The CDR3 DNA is TGTGCCAGCAGTCGCGGTGGGGGGGATGGCTACACCTTC. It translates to CASSRGGGDGYTF.